The sequence of this TCR beta chain was determined in a study of Graves' ophthalmopathy and Graves' hyperthyroidism (dated by TCRdb to between 2018 and 2020). Notes on the research overall: Peripheral blood was collected at initial diagnosis, before any treatment. The study used TCR beta repertoire signatures to distinguish Graves' ophthalmopathy from Graves' hyperthyroidism and to predict progression to ophthalmopathy. In total, approximately 130 blood samples were TCR-sequenced: 40 to 45 ophthalmopathy, roughly 80 hyperthyroidism and about 17 hyperthyroidism-to-ophthalmopathy patients. To explore V-J signatures that distinguish ophthalmopathy from hyperthyroidism, a discovery set of 100 patients was enrolled, made up of some 41 with ophthalmopathy and 55 to 65 with stable hyperthyroidism. An independent validation cohort comprised 18 to 20 hyperthyroidism patients and 15 to 17 patients who later progressed from hyperthyroidism to ophthalmopathy. In over five hyperthyroidism patients, T-cell repertoires of thyroid tissue and blood were compared. Once sampling was done, hyperthyroidism patients were given methimazole at a starting dose of 30 mg daily, while ophthalmopathy patients were given high-dose intravenous methylprednisolone. For training and testing, the roughly 100 patients in the discovery cohort were randomly divided in a 7:3 ratio.

The table lists this clonotype with many counts. The antigen this receptor binds is unknown. Within one base of it there is no much larger clone, and no base qualities were kept. The paper as a whole reports these results and caveats: In cross-validation, the 13-signature model distinguished ophthalmopathy from stable hyperthyroidism with 87.88% sensitivity and approximately 81% specificity, while in the test set the corresponding values were around 79% and 71%. Sample size was not statistically predetermined, and group allocation was not concealed from the investigators. Most expanded thyroid clonotypes with a frequency above 0.001 also appeared in blood, which suggests that blood repertoires may reflect the immune response in the thyroid. In validation, the model predicted ophthalmopathy progression with about 70% sensitivity and about 77% specificity; some twelve predicted patients were CT-confirmed with GO in a median of about 6.1 months.

For repertoire sequencing, TCR beta CDR3 regions were amplified from RNA transcripts. The first round was an RT-PCR using HTBI primers with the Qiagen OneStep RT-PCR kit, and this first round was followed by a second-round multiplex PCR, then size selection and purification. Sequencing of the libraries was carried out on an Illumina HiSeq2000 in paired-end mode with 100 bp reads. For the original study's pipeline: SOAPnuke was used to process the reads, throwing out any read that had adapters, had uncalled bases, had a mean Phred below 15, or lacked an exact constant-primer or identifier match. High-quality paired reads were merged with COPE v1.2.5. Each unique nucleotide sequence was defined as a clonotype, and clonotypes were aligned to IMGT TRB V, D and J references with MiTCR v1.1. Only V-J combinations with frequency above 0.0001 were analysed, covering about 99% of repertoires. For each V-J combination, a TCR clonal expansion and chaos score was defined as F50 clonal expansion divided by the chaos observed in the TCRdist matrix. Welch's t-statistics and random forest were used to narrow the features down to around 12 V-J combinations, which were then fed into a naive Bayes classifier. Thyroid-blood repertoire similarity was quantified with the Morisita-Horn index. The public sequencing data were trimmed at Q25 with fastp and processed into clonotypes with MiXCR by TCRdb, which kept only in-frame beta chains. Each record represents a unique CDR3 protein, reported with the most common genes and DNA among its rows. These V and J calls rely on TCRdb rather than the paper's analysis. Within this sample are nearly 400,000 distinct CDR3 sequences, with approximately 20% of them counted one time only. The ten largest clonotypes hold more than 1.5% of the sample.

The ophthalmopathy patients had moderately to severely active disease, with a Clinical Activity Score of 3 or higher, a NOSPECS grade of 4 or higher, and a disease duration of less than 3 months. Anyone with other autoimmune diseases, uncontrolled infections, pregnancy or lactation was excluded from the study. Diagnosis was based on clinical symptoms, serum thyroxine, TRAb, thyroid ultrasound and orbital computed tomography. Using Ficoll-Paque density gradient centrifugation, PBMCs were isolated from 10 ml of fresh peripheral blood. Total RNA was extracted using Trizol reagent, and RNA quality was checked on an Agilent 2100 Bioanalyzer. The TCR sequence derives from a woman aged 18-29 years with Graves' ophthalmopathy. Donor details come from another sample of the same person, matched by shared clones. The sequencing input was peripheral blood.

For the CDR3, the sequence is CATSRDHGPNQPQHF. In nucleotide form, the sequence is TGTGCCACCAGCAGAGATCACGGACCTAATCAGCCCCAGCATTTT. The rearrangement combines TRBV15 with TRBJ1-5; the D gene is not confidently resolved. CDR1 LNHNV and CDR2 YYDKDF were looked up in the germline V gene (reference sequence). The CDR3 goes from the cysteine to the phenylalanine over 15 residues. This entry keeps only the CDR3 DNA: 45 bases, framed from base 1. V and J lose 0 bases and 4 bases, and a span of 10 bases separates them.